Listed below are T cell receptor beta chains from one sample, sequenced in a study of glioma-infiltrating T cells. TCRdb reprocessed the multiplex PCR reads via MiXCR and lists one record per CDR3 protein. The sample has tens of thousands of distinct CDR3 sequences; around 40% are singletons. Sequenced: glioma tissue, nonneoplastic brain tissue, or PBMCs (not recorded which). The receptors come from a human donor with low-grade glioma or glioblastoma, undergoing nonglioma brain surgery, or in good health (not recorded which). CDR3s include the opening cysteine and the closing phenylalanine or tryptophan. Fields, in order: CDR3 DNA, CDR3 protein, CDR3 length, V gene, clone size, J gene, D gene. The D gene is left open where the match is weak. For some rows the clone size is stated as once, few or many, or as a class when expanded; others skip it.

CDR3nt: TGTGCCAGCAGCTGGGAGAAAACAGGGACCTATGAGTACACCTTC
CDR3aa: CASSWEKTGTYEYTF
len: 15
v_gene: TRBV5-4
abundance: NA
j_gene: TRBJ1-2
d_gene: NA

CDR3nt: TGTGCCAGCAGGTGGACTGGGAACACTGAAGCTTTCTTT
CDR3aa: CASRWTGNTEAFF
len: 13
v_gene: TRBV12-3/TRBV12-4
abundance: many
j_gene: TRBJ1-1
d_gene: NA

CDR3nt: TGTGCCAGCAGCCAAGGGGACAGTGGCAATGAAAAACTGTTTTTT
CDR3aa: CASSQGDSGNEKLFF
len: 15
v_gene: TRBV3-1
abundance: many
j_gene: TRBJ1-4
d_gene: TRBD1

CDR3nt: TGTGCCAGCAGCTTAGATGGGCGGACATCCTACGAGCAGTACTTC
CDR3aa: CASSLDGRTSYEQYF
len: 15
v_gene: TRBV7-2
abundance: many
j_gene: TRBJ2-7
d_gene: NA

CDR3nt: TGTGCCAGCAGTTCTGAGCAGAGGGGGAGCAATCAGCCCCAGCATTTT
CDR3aa: CASSSEQRGSNQPQHF
len: 16
v_gene: TRBV28
abundance: many
j_gene: TRBJ1-5
d_gene: NA

CDR3nt: TGCAGCGTTGAATGGGTTGCTGGCTATGGCTACACCTTC
CDR3aa: CSVEWVAGYGYTF
len: 13
v_gene: TRBV29-1
abundance: many
j_gene: TRBJ1-2
d_gene: NA

CDR3nt: TGTGCCAGCAGTGTTCGACAGGGCGAAAAACTGTTTTTT
CDR3aa: CASSVRQGEKLFF
len: 13
v_gene: TRBV2
abundance: many
j_gene: TRBJ1-4
d_gene: TRBD1

CDR3nt: TGTGCCAGTAGTAGCGCCAGCCAAGAGACCCAGTACTTC
CDR3aa: CASSSASQETQYF
len: 13
v_gene: TRBV19
abundance: many
j_gene: TRBJ2-5
d_gene: NA

CDR3nt: TGTGCCAGCAGAGGGGCGCCCAAATCCCCCGGGGAGCTGTTTTTT
CDR3aa: CASRGAPKSPGELFF
len: 15
v_gene: TRBV6-2/TRBV6-3
abundance: NA
j_gene: TRBJ2-2
d_gene: NA

CDR3nt: TGTGCCAGCAGCGTCCAGGGTGCCGGGGAGCTGTTTTTT
CDR3aa: CASSVQGAGELFF
len: 13
v_gene: TRBV2
abundance: many
j_gene: TRBJ2-2
d_gene: NA

CDR3nt: TGTGCCAGCAGTGATGGGTCCAGACTCTACGAGCAGTACTTC
CDR3aa: CASSDGSRLYEQYF
len: 14
v_gene: TRBV2
abundance: many
j_gene: TRBJ2-7
d_gene: NA

CDR3nt: TGTGCCAGCGTAAGAGGACAGTTGAACACTGAAGCTTTCTTT
CDR3aa: CASVRGQLNTEAFF
len: 14
v_gene: TRBV2
abundance: many
j_gene: TRBJ1-1
d_gene: NA

CDR3nt: TGTGCCAGCAGAGGACTAGCGGGGGAGAACCCCTACGAGCAGTACTTC
CDR3aa: CASRGLAGENPYEQYF
len: 16
v_gene: TRBV6-5
abundance: NA
j_gene: TRBJ2-7
d_gene: TRBD2

CDR3nt: TGCAGTGCTAGAGATACGGCGGGGCCCAACAATGAGCAGTTCTTC
CDR3aa: CSARDTAGPNNEQFF
len: 15
v_gene: TRBV20-1
abundance: many
j_gene: TRBJ2-1
d_gene: NA

CDR3nt: TGTGCCAGCAGTGCCGGACTAGCGGCGGAGACCCAGTACTTC
CDR3aa: CASSAGLAAETQYF
len: 14
v_gene: TRBV2
abundance: many
j_gene: TRBJ2-5
d_gene: TRBD2

CDR3nt: TGTGCCAGCAGTTTCCAGGGGTATGGCTACACCTTC
CDR3aa: CASSFQGYGYTF
len: 12
v_gene: TRBV7-2
abundance: many
j_gene: TRBJ1-2
d_gene: NA

CDR3nt: TGTGCCAGCAGCCTAGGCTCGGACAGCCCGACCTATGGCTACACCTTC
CDR3aa: CASSLGSDSPTYGYTF
len: 16
v_gene: TRBV11-3
abundance: few
j_gene: TRBJ1-2
d_gene: NA

CDR3nt: TGTGCCAGCAGGGACGGGACAGCCACCGGGAATGAGCAGTTCTTC
CDR3aa: CASRDGTATGNEQFF
len: 15
v_gene: TRBV7-9
abundance: many
j_gene: TRBJ2-1
d_gene: TRBD1

CDR3nt: TGTGCCAGCAGCTTACGCGGGAGAAATCAGCCCCAGCATTTT
CDR3aa: CASSLRGRNQPQHF
len: 14
v_gene: TRBV7-8
abundance: many
j_gene: TRBJ1-5
d_gene: NA

CDR3nt: TGTGCCAGCAGCTCTGACTCGGGACTCCTGGAGCAGTACTTC
CDR3aa: CASSSDSGLLEQYF
len: 14
v_gene: TRBV7-2
abundance: medium-sized
j_gene: TRBJ2-7
d_gene: NA

CDR3nt: TGCGCCAGCAGCTTGGTTGGACAGATCACAGATACGCAGTATTTT
CDR3aa: CASSLVGQITDTQYF
len: 15
v_gene: TRBV5-1
abundance: many
j_gene: TRBJ2-3
d_gene: NA

CDR3nt: TGTGTTAGCAGTTCTTTCGGGGATCAGCCCCAGCATTTT
CDR3aa: CVSSSFGDQPQHF
len: 13
v_gene: TRBV6-1
abundance: NA
j_gene: TRBJ1-5
d_gene: NA

CDR3nt: TGTGCCAGCAGTTACCGCGGAGGCCCGACCACCGGGGAGCTGTTTTTT
CDR3aa: CASSYRGGPTTGELFF
len: 16
v_gene: TRBV6-6
abundance: many
j_gene: TRBJ2-2
d_gene: NA

CDR3nt: TGCGCCAGCAGCTTAACCGGACAGAACCTCTACAATGAGCAGTTCTTC
CDR3aa: CASSLTGQNLYNEQFF
len: 16
v_gene: TRBV5-1
abundance: many
j_gene: TRBJ2-1
d_gene: NA

CDR3nt: TGTGCCAGCAGCGCCGGGCACGAGCAGTACTTC
CDR3aa: CASSAGHEQYF
len: 11
v_gene: TRBV9
abundance: few
j_gene: TRBJ2-7
d_gene: NA

CDR3nt: TGTGCCAGCAGCTTAGCCGGGTTAAAGGACTATGGCTACACCTTC
CDR3aa: CASSLAGLKDYGYTF
len: 15
v_gene: TRBV7-9
abundance: many
j_gene: TRBJ1-2
d_gene: NA

CDR3nt: TGTGCCAGCAGCCAAGGCAGGACAGGACAAAATGAGAACACTGAAGCTTTCTTT
CDR3aa: CASSQGRTGQNENTEAFF
len: 18
v_gene: TRBV14
abundance: many
j_gene: TRBJ1-1
d_gene: TRBD1

CDR3nt: TGTGCCAGCAGCTTTAGAAGGGGAGTGGACAGTGACTATGGCTACACCTTC
CDR3aa: CASSFRRGVDSDYGYTF
len: 17
v_gene: TRBV11-3
abundance: many
j_gene: TRBJ1-2
d_gene: NA

CDR3nt: TGCAGCGTTGAAGAGTCTCGTGGGAAAGCTTTCTTT
CDR3aa: CSVEESRGKAFF
len: 12
v_gene: TRBV29-1
abundance: many
j_gene: TRBJ1-1
d_gene: NA

CDR3nt: TGCAGTGCCAACAGGGATGTCTACGAGCAGTACTTC
CDR3aa: CSANRDVYEQYF
len: 12
v_gene: TRBV20-1
abundance: many
j_gene: TRBJ2-7
d_gene: NA

CDR3nt: TGTGCCAGCAGAGTCTTAGCGGGAGGTCGGTGGGAGCAGTACTTC
CDR3aa: CASRVLAGGRWEQYF
len: 15
v_gene: TRBV6-2/TRBV6-3
abundance: NA
j_gene: TRBJ2-7
d_gene: TRBD2

CDR3nt: TGCAGCGTTGACGGGACTAGCGGGGCCACCACAGATACGCAGTATTTT
CDR3aa: CSVDGTSGATTDTQYF
len: 16
v_gene: TRBV29-1
abundance: NA
j_gene: TRBJ2-3
d_gene: TRBD2